The sequence of this T cell receptor (beta chain) was determined in a study of tumor and adjacent non-tumor tissue in lung cancer. No cell sorting was done before RNA was extracted from the tissue. The study's findings and limits: TCR diversity was significantly greater in tumor than normal lung tissue. Tumor repertoires had a smaller top 100 clone share than normal lung.

Note on this clonotype: Its cognate antigen is unknown. Relative to the germline gene, one junction end is altered; a read error may explain this.

The library came from three nested PCR rounds adapted from ARM-PCR protocols. TCRdb fed the multiplex PCR reads into MiXCR, producing one record per CDR3 protein. The sample records about 110,000 distinct CDR3 sequences, 84% being singletons. The CDR3 loop spans 14 amino acids. CDR1 SGHAT and CDR2 FQNNGV come from the germline V gene. The clonotype originates from a man between 70 and 80 years old with non-small cell lung cancer. The sample was lung tumor tissue. This chain uses TRBV11-2 with TRBJ2-1; possibly TRBD1 or TRBD2 for D (5 bases each). The CDR3 reads CASSLARQYNERFF. The CDR3 DNA follows: TGCGCCAGCAGCTTAGCGAGACAGTATAATGAGCGGTTCTTC. The variable domain in full, with the rest retrieved from reference TRBV11-2 and TRBJ2-1, is EAGVAQSPRYKIIEKRQSVAFWCNPISGHATLYWYQQILGQGPKLLIQFQNNGVVDDSQLPKDRFSAERLKGVDSTLKIQPAKLEDSAVYLCASSLARQYNERFFGPGTRLTVL.